Presented here are 4 T cell receptor beta chains from one specimen sequenced in a study of blood T cell repertoires in COVID-19. Profiled with immunoSEQ multiplex PCR; TCRdb holds only in-frame clones, not every one. The sample lists 500,000 or so clones; 87% were seen once. Sequencing was performed on PBMCs or T cells enriched from blood (not recorded which). The origin of the receptors is a woman aged 18 to 35 who had recovered from COVID-19.

This clone was recorded once. V and J are TRBV7-8 and TRBJ2-2; weak D call: TRBD2 (6 bases). The CDR3 totals 16 residues. Between the trimmed V and J ends, which lost 5 bases and 5 bases, there was a span of 18 bases. Germline V gene sequence: CDR1 SGHVS, CDR2 FQNEAQ. CDR3 DNA sequence: TGTGCCAGCAGCCTGCGACTTAGCGGAGTGACCGGGGAGCTGTTTTTT. Protein product: CASSLRLSGVTGELFF.

V is TRBV15 and J is TRBJ1-2; TRBD1 agrees at 7 bases. The germline V gene encodes CDR1 LNHNV and CDR2 YYDKDF (reference sequence). This CDR3 region has 15 residues. V was clipped by 1 base and J by 2 bases; unmatched bases: 4. CDR3 DNA: TGTGCCACCAGCAGAGGCGCAGGGGGGAACTATGGCTACACCTTC. Amino acid sequence: CATSRGAGGNYGYTF. The variable domain in full, with the rest retrieved from reference TRBV15 and TRBJ1-2, is DAMVIQNPRYQVTQFGKPVTLSCSQTLNHNVMYWYQQKSSQAPKLLFHYYDKDFNNEADTPDNFQSRRPNTSFCFLDIRSPGLGDTAMYLCATSRGAGGNYGYTFGSGTRLTVV.

Notes on this clone: The sample holds other DNA sequences that translate to the same CDR3. The J gene is TRBJ2-7, the V gene TRBV18, with TRBD2 as a possible D gene (6 bases). Germline V CDR1 and CDR2: KGHSH, LQKENI. This CDR3 spans 14 amino acids. Trimming removed 3 bases at V and 1 base at J, with 10 bases between. CDR3 in DNA: TGTGCCAGCTCACCCGGGGGTACTTCCTACGAGCAGTACTTC. Protein product: CASSPGGTSYEQYF. The full variable domain, completed using reference TRBV18 and TRBJ2-7, is NAGVMQNPRHLVRRRGQEARLRCSPMKGHSHVYWYRQLPEEGLKFMVYLQKENIIDESGMPKERFSAEFPKEGPSILRIQQVVRGDSAAYFCASSPGGTSYEQYFGPGTRLTVT.

The gene calls are TRBV2 and TRBJ2-3, with 7 bases identical to TRBD1. The V and J ends lost 5 bases and 6 bases, in that order; junction bases with no gene match: 8. Per the germline V gene, CDR1 is SNHLY and CDR2 is FYNNEI. The CDR3 length is 14 residues. For the CDR3, the DNA is TGTGCCAGCAGTATACGACAGGGACCCGATACGCAGTATTTT. Translated, it gives CASSIRQGPDTQYF.